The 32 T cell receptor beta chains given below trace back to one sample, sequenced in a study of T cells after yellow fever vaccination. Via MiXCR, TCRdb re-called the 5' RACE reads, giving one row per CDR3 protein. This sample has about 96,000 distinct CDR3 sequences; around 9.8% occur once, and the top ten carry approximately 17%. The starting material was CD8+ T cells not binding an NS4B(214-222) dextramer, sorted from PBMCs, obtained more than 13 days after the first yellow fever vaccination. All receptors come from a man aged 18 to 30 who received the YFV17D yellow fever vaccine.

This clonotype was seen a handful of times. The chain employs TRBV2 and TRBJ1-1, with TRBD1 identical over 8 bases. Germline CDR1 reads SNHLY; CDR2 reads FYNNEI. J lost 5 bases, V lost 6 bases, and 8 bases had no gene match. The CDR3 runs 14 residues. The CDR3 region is CASRQTGGGTEAFF. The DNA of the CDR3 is TGTGCCAGCAGGCAAACAGGGGGAGGGACTGAAGCTTTCTTT. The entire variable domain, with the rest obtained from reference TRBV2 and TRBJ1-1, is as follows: EPEVTQTPSHQVTQMGQEVILRCVPISNHLYFYWYRQILGQKVEFLVSFYNNEISEKSEIFDDQFSVERPDGSNFTLKIRSTKLEDSAMYFCASRQTGGGTEAFFGQGTRLTVV.

CDR3 loop: CASSSNNQGANQPQHF. For the CDR3, the DNA is TGTGCCAGCAGCTCGAACAACCAGGGGGCGAATCAGCCCCAGCATTTT. The J gene is TRBJ1-5, the V gene TRBV7-9; 8 bases match TRBD1. The CDR3 has 16 amino acids. V was pared by 4 bases and J by 4 bases, with 9 bases of the junction left unmatched. The germline V gene encodes CDR1 SEHNR and CDR2 FQNEAQ (reference sequence).

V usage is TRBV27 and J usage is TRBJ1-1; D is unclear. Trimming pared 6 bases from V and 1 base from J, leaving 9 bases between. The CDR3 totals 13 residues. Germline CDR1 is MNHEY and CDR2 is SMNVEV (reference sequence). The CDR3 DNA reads TGTGCCAGCAGCCCTTCCTCGAACACTGAAGCTTTCTTT. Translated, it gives CASSPSSNTEAFF.

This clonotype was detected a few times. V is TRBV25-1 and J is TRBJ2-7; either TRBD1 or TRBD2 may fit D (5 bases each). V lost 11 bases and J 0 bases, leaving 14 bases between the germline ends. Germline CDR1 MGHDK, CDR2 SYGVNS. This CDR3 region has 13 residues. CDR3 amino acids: CAFDAGSSYEQYV. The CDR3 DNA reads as TGTGCCTTCGACGCAGGGAGCTCCTACGAGCAGTACGTC.

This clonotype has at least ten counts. The CDR3 region has the DNA TGTGCCCGCGTTCCCTACGAGCAGTACTTC. Translated, it gives CARVPYEQYF. This rearrangement joins TRBV18 to TRBJ2-7; D is uncertain. V lost 11 bases and J 2 bases, leaving 7 bases between the germline ends. CDR1 is KGHSH and CDR2 is LQKENI in the germline V gene. The CDR3 is 10 amino acids.

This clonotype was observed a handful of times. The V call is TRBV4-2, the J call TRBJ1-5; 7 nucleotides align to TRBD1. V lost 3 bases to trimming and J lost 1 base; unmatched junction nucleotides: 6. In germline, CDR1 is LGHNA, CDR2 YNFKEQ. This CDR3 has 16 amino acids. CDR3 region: CASSQSYRGSNQPQHF. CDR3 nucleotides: TGTGCCAGCAGCCAGAGTTACAGGGGAAGCAATCAGCCCCAGCATTTT.

The CDR3 region has the DNA TGTGCCAGCAGGACTAGATCGGGACAGAGCAATGAGCAGTTCTTC. This translates into CASRTRSGQSNEQFF. J is TRBJ2-1 and V is TRBV5-4; D is perhaps TRBD1 (7 bases). Germline CDR1 reads SGHNT; CDR2 reads YYREEE (reference sequence). The germline V and J ends were trimmed by 5 bases and 6 bases, with 18 bases remaining between them. The length of the CDR3 is 15 residues.

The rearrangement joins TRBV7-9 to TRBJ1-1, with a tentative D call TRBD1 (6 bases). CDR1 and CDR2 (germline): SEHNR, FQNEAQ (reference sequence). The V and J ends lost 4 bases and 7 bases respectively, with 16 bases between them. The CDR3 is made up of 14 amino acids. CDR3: CASSSTGFGVEAFF. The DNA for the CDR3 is TGTGCCAGCAGCTCCACAGGGTTTGGGGTTGAAGCTTTCTTT.

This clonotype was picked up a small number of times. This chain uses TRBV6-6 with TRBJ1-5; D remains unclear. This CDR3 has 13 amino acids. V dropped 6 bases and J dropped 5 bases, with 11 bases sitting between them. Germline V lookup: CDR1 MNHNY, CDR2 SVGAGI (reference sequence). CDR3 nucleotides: TGTGCCAGCAGCCTGGGTCACTATCAGCCCCAGCATTTT. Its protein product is CASSLGHYQPQHF.

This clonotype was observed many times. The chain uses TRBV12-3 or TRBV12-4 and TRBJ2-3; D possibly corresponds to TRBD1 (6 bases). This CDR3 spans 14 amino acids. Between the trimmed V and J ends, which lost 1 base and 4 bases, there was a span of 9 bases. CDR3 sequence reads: CASSLGGLADTQYF. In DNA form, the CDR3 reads TGTGCCAGCAGTTTAGGGGGGCTCGCAGATACGCAGTATTTT.

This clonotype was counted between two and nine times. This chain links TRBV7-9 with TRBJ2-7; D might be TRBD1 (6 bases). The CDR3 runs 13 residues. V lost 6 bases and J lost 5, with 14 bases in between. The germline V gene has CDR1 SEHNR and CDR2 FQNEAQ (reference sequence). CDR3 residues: CASSSRGTDEQYF. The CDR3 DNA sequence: TGTGCCAGCAGTAGTAGGGGGACGGACGAGCAGTACTTC.

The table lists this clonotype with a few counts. The CDR3 coding sequence is TGTGCCAGCAGCTTAGCGTCGGGGGACTCCTACGAGCAGTACTTC. Its protein is CASSLASGDSYEQYF. V and J are TRBV11-3 and TRBJ2-7, with a weak D call TRBD2 (6 bases). V gave up 1 base and J gave up 0 bases, with 10 bases separating them. The CDR3 length is 15 residues. Per the germline V gene, CDR1 is SGHNT and CDR2 is YENEEA.

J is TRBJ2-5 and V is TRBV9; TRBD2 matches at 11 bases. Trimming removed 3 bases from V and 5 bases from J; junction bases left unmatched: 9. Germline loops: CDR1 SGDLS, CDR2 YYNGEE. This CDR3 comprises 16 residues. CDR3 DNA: TGTGCCAGCAGCGATATAGCGGGGGGGCCGGTGGAGACCCAGTACTTC. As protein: CASSDIAGGPVETQYF.

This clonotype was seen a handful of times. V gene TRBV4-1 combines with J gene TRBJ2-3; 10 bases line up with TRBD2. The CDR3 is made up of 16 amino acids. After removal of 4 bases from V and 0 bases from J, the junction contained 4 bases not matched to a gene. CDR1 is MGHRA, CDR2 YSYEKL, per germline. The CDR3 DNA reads TGCGCCAGCAGCCCGCTAGCGGGGGAGAGCACAGATACGCAGTATTTT. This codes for CASSPLAGESTDTQYF.

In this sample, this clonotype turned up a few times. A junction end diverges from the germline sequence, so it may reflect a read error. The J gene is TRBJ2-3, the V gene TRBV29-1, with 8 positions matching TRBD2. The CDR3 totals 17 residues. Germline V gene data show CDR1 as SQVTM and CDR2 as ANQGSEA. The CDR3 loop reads CSVEVLAGEGSTDTQYF. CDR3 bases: TGCAGCGTGGAAGTCCTAGCGGGCGAAGGTAGCACAGATACGCAGTATTTT.

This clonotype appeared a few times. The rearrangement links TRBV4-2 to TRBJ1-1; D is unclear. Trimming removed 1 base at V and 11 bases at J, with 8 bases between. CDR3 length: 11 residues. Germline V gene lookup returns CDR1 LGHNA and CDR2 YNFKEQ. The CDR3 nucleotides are TGTGCCAGCAGCCAAGCCCGAGGGGCTTTCTTT. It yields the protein CASSQARGAFF.

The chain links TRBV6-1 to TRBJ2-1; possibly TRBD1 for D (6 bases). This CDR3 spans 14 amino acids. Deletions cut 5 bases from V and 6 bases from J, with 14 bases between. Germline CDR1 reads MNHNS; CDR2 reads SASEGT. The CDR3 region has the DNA TGTGCCAGCAGTCCGTACAGGGCGGGCAATGAGCAGTTCTTC. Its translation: CASSPYRAGNEQFF.

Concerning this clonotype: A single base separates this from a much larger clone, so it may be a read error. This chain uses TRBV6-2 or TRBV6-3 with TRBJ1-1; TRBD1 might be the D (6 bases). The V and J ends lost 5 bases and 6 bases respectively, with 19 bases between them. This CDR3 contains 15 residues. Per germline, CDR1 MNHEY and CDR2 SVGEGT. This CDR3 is CASSKLKTGSPEAFF. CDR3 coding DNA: TGTGCCAGCAGTAAACTCAAAACAGGGTCCCCTGAAGCTTTCTTT.

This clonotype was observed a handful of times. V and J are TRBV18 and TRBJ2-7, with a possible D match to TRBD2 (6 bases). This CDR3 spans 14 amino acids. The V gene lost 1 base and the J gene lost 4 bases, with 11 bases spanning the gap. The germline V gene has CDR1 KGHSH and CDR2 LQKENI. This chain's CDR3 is CASSPRSGAYEQYV. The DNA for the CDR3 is TGTGCCAGCTCACCACGCTCGGGAGCGTACGAGCAGTACGTC.

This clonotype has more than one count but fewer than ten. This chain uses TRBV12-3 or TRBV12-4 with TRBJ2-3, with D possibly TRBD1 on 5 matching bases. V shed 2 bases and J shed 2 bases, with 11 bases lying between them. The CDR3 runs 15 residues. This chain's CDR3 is CASSLTQGVTDTQYF. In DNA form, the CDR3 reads TGTGCCAGCAGTTTAACCCAGGGTGTCACAGATACGCAGTATTTT.

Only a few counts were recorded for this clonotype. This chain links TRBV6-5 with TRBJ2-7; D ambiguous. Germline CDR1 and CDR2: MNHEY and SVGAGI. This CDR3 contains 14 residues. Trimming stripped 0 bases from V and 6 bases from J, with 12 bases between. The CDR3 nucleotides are TGTGCCAGCAGTTACTCCAGAACATCGGGCGAGCAGTACGTC. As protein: CASSYSRTSGEQYV.

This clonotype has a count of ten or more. CDR3 sequence (DNA): TGCAGCGCAACCTTGAGAGGCTCCTACGAGCAGTACTTC. Its protein product is CSATLRGSYEQYF. V is TRBV29-1 and J is TRBJ2-7; no firm D call. Germline CDR1 SQVTM, CDR2 ANQGSEA. The CDR3 has 13 amino acids. Trimming shortened V by 7 bases and J by 0 bases, and 13 bases separated the two germline ends.

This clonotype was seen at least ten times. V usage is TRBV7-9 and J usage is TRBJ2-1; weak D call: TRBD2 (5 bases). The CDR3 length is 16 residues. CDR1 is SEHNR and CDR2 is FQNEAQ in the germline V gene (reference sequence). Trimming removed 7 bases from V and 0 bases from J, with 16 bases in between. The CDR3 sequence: CASNPPSGYSYNEQFF. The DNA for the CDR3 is TGTGCCAGCAACCCTCCCAGCGGATACTCCTACAATGAGCAGTTCTTC.

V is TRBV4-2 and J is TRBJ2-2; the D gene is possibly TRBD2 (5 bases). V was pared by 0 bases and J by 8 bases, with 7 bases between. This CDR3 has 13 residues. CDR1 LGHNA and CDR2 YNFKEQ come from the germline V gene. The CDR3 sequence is CASSQEGRGELFF. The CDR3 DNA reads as TGTGCCAGCAGCCAAGAGGGGAGAGGGGAGCTGTTTTTT.

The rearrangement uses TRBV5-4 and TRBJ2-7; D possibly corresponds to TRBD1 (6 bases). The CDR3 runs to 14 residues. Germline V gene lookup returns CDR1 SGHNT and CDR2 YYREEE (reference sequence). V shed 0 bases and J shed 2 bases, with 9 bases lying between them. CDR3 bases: TGTGCCAGCAGCTTGGATGGGGGCACCTACGAGCAGTACGTC. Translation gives CASSLDGGTYEQYV.

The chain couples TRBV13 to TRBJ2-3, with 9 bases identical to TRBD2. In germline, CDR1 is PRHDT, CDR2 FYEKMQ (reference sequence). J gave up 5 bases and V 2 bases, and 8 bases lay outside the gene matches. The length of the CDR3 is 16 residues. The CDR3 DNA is TGTGCCAGCAGCTTATTTGCGGGGGGGCTCGTAGATACGCAGTATTTT. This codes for CASSLFAGGLVDTQYF.

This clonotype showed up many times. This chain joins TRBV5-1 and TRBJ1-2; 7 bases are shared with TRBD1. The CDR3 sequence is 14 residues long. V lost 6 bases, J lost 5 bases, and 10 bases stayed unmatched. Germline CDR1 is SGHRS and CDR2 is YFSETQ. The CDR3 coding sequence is TGCGCCAGCACCTCAGGGGACAGCCTATATGGCTACACCTTC. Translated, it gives CASTSGDSLYGYTF. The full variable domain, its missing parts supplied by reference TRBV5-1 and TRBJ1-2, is KAGVTQTPRYLIKTRGQQVTLSCSPISGHRSVSWYQQTPGQGLQFLFEYFSETQRNKGNFPGRFSGRQFSNSRSEMNVSTLELGDSALYLCASTSGDSLYGYTFGSGTRLTVV.

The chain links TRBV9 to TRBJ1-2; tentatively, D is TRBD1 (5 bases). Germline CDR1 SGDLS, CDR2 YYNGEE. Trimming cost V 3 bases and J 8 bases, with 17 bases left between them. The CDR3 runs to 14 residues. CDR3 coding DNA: TGTGCCAGCAGCGCGACAGTTCCATTTTCCGGCTACACCTTC. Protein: CASSATVPFSGYTF.

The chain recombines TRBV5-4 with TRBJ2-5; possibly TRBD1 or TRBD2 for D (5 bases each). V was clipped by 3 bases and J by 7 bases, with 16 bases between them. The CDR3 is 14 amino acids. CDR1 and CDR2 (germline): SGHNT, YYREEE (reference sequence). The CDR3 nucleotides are TGTGCCAGCAGCTGGGGGACCCAGATAGCGACCCAGTACTTC. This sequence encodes CASSWGTQIATQYF. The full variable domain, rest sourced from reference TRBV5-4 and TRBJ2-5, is ETGVTQSPTHLIKTRGQQVTLRCSSQSGHNTVSWYQQALGQGPQFIFQYYREEENGRGNFPPRFSGLQFPNYSSELNVNALELDDSALYLCASSWGTQIATQYFGPGTRLLVL.

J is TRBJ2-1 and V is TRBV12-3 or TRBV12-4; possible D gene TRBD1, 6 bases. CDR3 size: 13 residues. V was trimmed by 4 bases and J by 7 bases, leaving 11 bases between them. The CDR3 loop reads CASSYLTGNEQFF. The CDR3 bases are TGTGCCAGCAGTTACTTAACAGGGAATGAGCAGTTCTTC.

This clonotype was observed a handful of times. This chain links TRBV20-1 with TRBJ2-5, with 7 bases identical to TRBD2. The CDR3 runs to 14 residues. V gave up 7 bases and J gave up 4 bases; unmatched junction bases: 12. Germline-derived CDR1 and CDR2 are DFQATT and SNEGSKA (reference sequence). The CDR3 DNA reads TGCAGTGTCGGGGGGTTAGACATGAGAGAGACCCAGTACTTC. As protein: CSVGGLDMRETQYF.

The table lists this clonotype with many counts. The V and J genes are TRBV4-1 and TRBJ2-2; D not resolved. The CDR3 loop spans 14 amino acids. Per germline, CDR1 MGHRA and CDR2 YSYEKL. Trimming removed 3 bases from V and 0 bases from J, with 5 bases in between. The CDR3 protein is CASSQAPNTGELFF. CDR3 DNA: TGCGCCAGCAGCCAGGCCCCGAACACCGGGGAGCTGTTTTTT.